The present T cell receptor (beta chain) was sequenced within a study of blood T cells in healthy people across ages (dated by TCRdb to the mid-2010s). For context, the study as a whole: In model experiments, template switching captured about one uniquely barcoded TCR beta cDNA molecule for every two T cells. Donors were grouped into four age groups: young (average approximately 15 years), middle-aged (39), aged (around 60) and long-lived (about 90). Using deep sequencing normalized with unique cDNA molecular identifiers, the study measured how TCR beta repertoire diversity changes with age. Donors of different ages were randomly distributed across sequencing lanes to avoid experimental bias. Using the same blood draw, the study looked at two additional independent replicas of 1 million unique cDNA reads for two donors, one aged 18 to 29 and the other aged 80 or older. Paper-wide results and their limitations: Observed TCR beta diversity per million T cells fell roughly linearly with age, and a significant reduction was already apparent by age around 44. Total diversity estimates from one million sequenced T cells were considered lower bounds and underestimates. Because the CMV infection status of the donors was unknown, age-related changes in expanded clonotypes may potentially have been confounded. Conclusive comparison of naive and antigen-experienced compartments was prevented by the profiling of bulk unsorted PBMCs. The percentage of naive T cells measured by flow cytometry correlated strongly with observed TCR beta diversity. Compared with the aged group, more naive CD4+ T cells, fewer expanded clones and increased TCR diversity were shown by the long-lived group, suggesting age selection.

The donors were roughly 39 Caucasian individuals from Russia, aged 6 to 90 years, who were systemically healthy. Each donor gave ten milliliters of peripheral blood, drawn into EDTA-treated Vacutainer tubes. Ficoll-Paque density-gradient centrifugation was used to isolate PBMCs, with at least 6.5 million per sample. Trizol reagent was used to extract total RNA from the PBMCs, yielding at least 5 micrograms per sample. For every donor, flow cytometry on a PBMC aliquot measured the percentage of naive CD45RAhigh/CD27high T cells. Library preparation employed 5' RACE. Sequencing was carried out with an Illumina HiSeq 2500. A second roughly 7 to 11 cycle PCR used a sample-barcoded 5' primer and a J-beta primer mix. A template-switch 5' adaptor carrying 12 random nucleotides introduced a unique molecular identifier onto each TCR beta cDNA molecule. Each sample yielded at least 2.5 million CDR3-containing paired-end reads. All of the RNA was converted into first-strand cDNA using the Mint cDNA synthesis kit, with a TRBC-specific oligonucleotide serving as the primer. All cDNA was treated with uracil-DNA glycosylase and then went through a first 18-cycle PCR with the universal primers M1SS and BC2_uni_R. The source study handled its data this way. Normalization of each sample was performed by random selection of 1 million high-quality reads, each carrying a distinct molecular identifier. Reads with shared molecular identifiers were discarded instead of being binned into consensus sequences. CDR3 identification, clonotype clustering and error correction used MiTCR with a Q25 quality threshold and the strictest error-elimination algorithm. A nonparametric unseen species model using Euler transformation provided a lower-bound estimate of total TCR beta diversity. Using fastp trimming at Q25 and MiXCR clonotype assembly, TCRdb reanalyzed the public sequencing data and kept in-frame beta chains. Each CDR3 protein gets just one entry, which takes the most common genes and DNA from the rows behind it. TCRdb, not the authors, supplied the V and J calls. The sample table records about 690,000 distinct CDR3 sequences; 40% to 45% of these occur just once. 30% of the sample is held by the ten biggest clonotypes.

As concerns this clonotype: The antigen this receptor binds is unknown. No base quality values were provided; no much bigger clone lies one nucleotide off.

CDR1 and CDR2 are drawn from the germline V gene: MNHEY, SVGEGT. Germline trimming amounts to 4 bases on V and 7 bases on J, with 5 as the count of junction bases outside the gene matches. The CDR3 runs 14 amino acids, cysteine and phenylalanine included. Just CDR3 DNA is preserved here, 42 bases in frame from base 1. Sequenced: blood. The receptor's source is a man aged 80 or over in good health. The rearranged chain carries TRBV6-2 or TRBV6-3 and TRBJ2-1; the central 9 bases match TRBD2. The CDR3 amino acid sequence is: CASSSAGGTNEQFF. The nucleotide sequence reads as follows: TGTGCCAGCAGTTCAGCGGGAGGTACGAATGAGCAGTTCTTC.